Following are 21 T cell receptor beta chains from one sample sequenced in a study of blood T cell repertoires in COVID-19. Assay: immunoSEQ multiplex PCR; the TCRdb copy retains only in-frame clones and omits some. The sample yields about 280,000 clones, about 90% seen once. The source material was peripheral blood. Receptors originate from a young woman with COVID-19, enrolled during active disease.

V is TRBV5-1 and J is TRBJ1-1, with D tentatively TRBD1 (6 bases). Per the germline V gene, CDR1 is SGHRS and CDR2 is YFSETQ. The CDR3 contains 17 residues. The V end lost 6 bases, the J end lost 0 bases, and 21 bases lay between the germline ends. DNA of the CDR3: TGCGCCAGCACCAAGTCGGGGCCAGGGGTGTTGAACACTGAAGCTTTCTTT. It codes for CASTKSGPGVLNTEAFF.

This clone was counted a single time. V is TRBV3-1 (or the pseudogene TRBV3-2) and J is TRBJ1-1; D remains unclear. The V gene's germline CDR1 is LGHDT and CDR2 YNNKEL (reference sequence). V was trimmed by 2 bases and J by 0 bases, leaving 13 bases between them. This CDR3 contains 16 residues. CDR3 sequence reads: CASSQPSKLMNTEAFF. CDR3 DNA sequence: TGTGCCAGCAGCCAACCAAGCAAGCTTATGAACACTGAAGCTTTCTTT.

The V gene is TRBV2, the J gene TRBJ1-5; D call uncertain. Germline loops: CDR1 SNHLY, CDR2 FYNNEI. Trimming removed 7 bases from V and 3 bases from J, with 13 bases in between. CDR3 length: 14 amino acids. Here the CDR3 DNA reads TGTGCCAGCACGTTTAGGAGGGCCAATCAGCCCCAGCATTTT. Amino acid sequence: CASTFRRANQPQHF.

This clone was observed a few times. The chain combines TRBV5-5 with TRBJ1-6, with TRBD1 as a possible D gene (6 bases). This CDR3 comprises 14 residues. Deletions cut 4 bases from V and 8 bases from J, with 13 bases between. Germline lookup yields CDR1 SGHKS and CDR2 YYEKEE (reference sequence). The CDR3 loop reads CASSVGHRDSPLHF. The CDR3 nucleotides read TGTGCCAGCAGCGTGGGACACCGTGATTCACCCCTCCACTTT.

This chain connects TRBV27 to TRBJ2-1; TRBD1 agrees at 7 bases. The CDR3 length is 15 residues. Looked up from germline, CDR1 is MNHEY and CDR2 is SMNVEV (reference sequence). J was trimmed by 7 bases and V by 5 bases; bases with no gene match: 11. CDR3 nucleotides: TGTGCCAGCAGTAAACGACAGGGAATAAGGAATGAGCAGTTCTTC. It specifies CASSKRQGIRNEQFF.

The chain carries TRBV16 and TRBJ1-5; D unclear. CDR1 and CDR2 from the germline V gene are KGHSY and FQNENV. The germline V and J ends were trimmed by 4 bases and 4 bases, with 14 bases remaining between them. There are 15 residues in the CDR3. This CDR3 is CASSPTGGRNQPQHF. The CDR3 DNA reads as TGTGCCAGCAGCCCAACCGGAGGCCGAAATCAGCCCCAGCATTTT.

CDR3 in amino acids: CAWRGQGDSPLHF. CDR3 DNA sequence: TGTGCCTGGAGGGGACAGGGAGACTCACCCCTCCACTTT. This chain joins TRBV30 and TRBJ1-6; 9 bases map to TRBD1. The CDR3 covers 13 residues. The V segment lost 3 bases and the J segment 10 bases; nucleotides outside the gene matches: 4. Germline lookup yields CDR1 GTSNPN and CDR2 SVGIG (reference sequence).

V and J are TRBV28 and TRBJ1-2; 7 bases line up with TRBD1. V was pared by 8 bases and J by 4 bases, with 10 bases of the junction left unmatched. The CDR3 has 14 amino acids. Germline V gene data show CDR1 as MDHEN and CDR2 as SYDVKM. CDR3 in amino acids: CASSPDRVLYGYTF. DNA for the CDR3: TGTGCCAGCTCTCCTGACAGGGTTCTCTATGGCTACACCTTC.

The rearrangement uses TRBV30 and TRBJ1-2, with 7 bases aligning to TRBD1. V lost 2 bases to trimming and J lost 4 bases; unmatched junction nucleotides: 7. The CDR3 length is 14 residues. Germline loops: CDR1 GTSNPN, CDR2 SVGIG (reference sequence). The CDR3 here is CAWSPQGRFYGYTF. The CDR3 bases are TGTGCCTGGAGTCCACAGGGGCGGTTCTATGGCTACACCTTC.

The chain has TRBV5-1 and TRBJ1-4; D unclear. The CDR3 length is 15 residues. Per germline, CDR1 SGHRS and CDR2 YFSETQ. V was pared by 4 bases and J by 0 bases, with 10 bases between. For the CDR3, the DNA is TGCGCCAGCAGCAGCAGGCCTGCAACTAATGAAAAACTGTTTTTT. Amino acid sequence: CASSSRPATNEKLFF.

This chain connects TRBV9 to TRBJ1-2; D uncertain. The ends were cut back, 3 bases at V and 4 bases at J, with 10 bases in the middle. In germline, CDR1 is SGDLS, CDR2 YYNGEE. The CDR3 is 13 residues long. CDR3 coding DNA: TGTGCCAGCAGCGCCCAGGTGGGCTATGGCTACACCTTC. Translating it yields CASSAQVGYGYTF.

A single count supports this clone. The J gene is TRBJ2-3, the V gene TRBV10-3; 11 nucleotides agree with TRBD2. CDR3 length: 16 amino acids. The germline CDR1 and CDR2 sequences are ENHRY and SYGVKD. V shed 4 bases, J shed 4 bases, and the junction held 7 bases outside the gene matches. The CDR3 spells CAISGSGGAVADTQYF. The CDR3 bases are TGTGCCATCAGTGGTAGCGGGGGGGCGGTCGCAGATACGCAGTATTTT.

The chain links TRBV6-5 to TRBJ1-5; unclear D gene. Germline loops: CDR1 MNHEY, CDR2 SVGAGI. V lost 5 bases and J 6 bases, leaving 8 bases between the germline ends. This CDR3 comprises 12 residues. The CDR3 sequence: CASSPLGQPQHF. The CDR3 coding sequence is TGTGCCAGCAGTCCCCTCGGTCAGCCCCAGCATTTT.

The CDR3 spells CATLVGAGAEAFF. The CDR3 DNA reads as TGTGCCACCTTGGTGGGGGCTGGGGCTGAAGCTTTCTTT. This chain uses TRBV27 with TRBJ1-1; D possibly corresponds to TRBD1 (6 bases). CDR1 MNHEY and CDR2 SMNVEV come from the germline V gene (reference sequence). V lost 10 bases, J lost 6 bases, and 18 bases lay in between. This CDR3 is built from 13 residues.

The chain couples TRBV7-2 to TRBJ1-1, with 7 bases lining up with TRBD1. The germline gives CDR1 SGHTA, CDR2 FQGNSA. J was trimmed by 6 bases and V by 7 bases; bases with no gene match: 11. The CDR3 is 14 amino acids. The CDR3 is CASTPTGLRAEAFF. CDR3 in DNA: TGTGCCAGCACCCCGACAGGGTTAAGGGCTGAAGCTTTCTTT.

J is TRBJ1-3 and V is TRBV6-5, with D possibly matching TRBD1 (6 bases). Germline lookup yields CDR1 MNHEY and CDR2 SVGAGI. This CDR3 is 15 amino acids long. V was pared by 7 bases and J by 8 bases, with 21 bases between. The CDR3 DNA is TGTGCCAGCAAACCTACAGGGTACAATATTGACACCATATATTTT. Its translation: CASKPTGYNIDTIYF.

The chain recombines TRBV12-5 with TRBJ1-5; D not resolved. V was clipped by 7 bases and J by 4 bases, with 11 bases between them. Germline V CDR1 and CDR2: LGHNT, FRNRAP. There are 13 residues in the CDR3. The CDR3 DNA follows: TGTGCTAGTGCTGCAGCGCTAAATCAGCCCCAGCATTTT. Amino acid sequence: CASAAALNQPQHF.

In DNA form, the CDR3 reads TGCGCCAGCAGCCAAGGCGCGGGGGGGCTAAACGAGCAGTACTTC. Amino acid sequence: CASSQGAGGLNEQYF. The gene calls are TRBV4-1 and TRBJ2-7; 9 bases map to TRBD2. This CDR3 contains 15 residues. The V and J ends lost 1 base and 5 bases, in that order; junction bases with no gene match: 6. Germline-derived CDR1 and CDR2 are MGHRA and YSYEKL.

The chain combines TRBV18 with TRBJ2-1; 8 positions agree with TRBD2. V shed 0 bases and J 9 bases; nucleotides not matched to a gene: 7. The CDR3 is 15 amino acids. Germline V lookup: CDR1 KGHSH, CDR2 LQKENI. CDR3 protein: CASSPPSGGVSEQFF. The DNA for the CDR3 is TGTGCCAGCTCACCACCCAGCGGGGGAGTGAGTGAGCAGTTCTTC.

The chain has TRBV6-5 and TRBJ2-7; 12 bases map to TRBD2. Per the germline V gene, CDR1 is MNHEY and CDR2 is SVGAGI. The CDR3 is made up of 15 amino acids. V dropped 6 bases and J dropped 0; count of bases not matched to a gene: 3. In DNA, the CDR3 is TGTGCCAGCAGCCGGACTAGCGGGAACTCCTACGAGCAGTACTTC. Its protein is CASSRTSGNSYEQYF.

J is TRBJ1-5 and V is TRBV19; 9 bases align to TRBD1. The CDR3 contains 15 residues. Trimming removed 4 bases from V and 3 bases from J; junction bases left unmatched: 4. The V gene's germline CDR1 is LNHDA and CDR2 SQIVND (reference sequence). CDR3 coding DNA: TGTGCCAGTAGTACCGGGACAGGGTACAATCAGCCCCAGCATTTT. Amino acid sequence: CASSTGTGYNQPQHF.